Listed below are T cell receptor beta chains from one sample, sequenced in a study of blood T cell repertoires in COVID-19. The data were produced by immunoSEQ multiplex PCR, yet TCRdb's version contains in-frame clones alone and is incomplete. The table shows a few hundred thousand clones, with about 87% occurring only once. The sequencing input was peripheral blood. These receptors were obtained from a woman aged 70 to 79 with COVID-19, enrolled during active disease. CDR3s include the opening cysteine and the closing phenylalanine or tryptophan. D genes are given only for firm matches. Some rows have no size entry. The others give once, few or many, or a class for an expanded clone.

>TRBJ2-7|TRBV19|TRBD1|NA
CASSPRTGSSYEQYF
TGTGCCAGTAGTCCCCGGACAGGTAGCTCCTACGAGCAGTACTTC
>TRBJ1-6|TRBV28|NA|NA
CASSFRGRGGSPLHF
TGTGCCAGCAGTTTTAGGGGCAGGGGTGGATCACCCCTCCACTTT
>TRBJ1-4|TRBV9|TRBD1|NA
CASSVRQGDGQEKLFF
TGTGCCAGCAGCGTCCGACAGGGGGACGGACAGGAAAAACTGTTTTTT
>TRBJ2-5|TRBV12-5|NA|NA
CASGWEEWSQYF
TGTGCTAGTGGGTGGGAGGAGTGGTCCCAGTACTTC
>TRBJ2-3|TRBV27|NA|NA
CASSLSRVTDTQYF
TGTGCCAGCAGTTTATCCAGGGTAACAGATACGCAGTATTTT
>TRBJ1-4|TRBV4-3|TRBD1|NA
CASSRGQGIGEKLFF
TGCGCCAGCAGCCGAGGACAGGGAATAGGTGAAAAACTGTTTTTT
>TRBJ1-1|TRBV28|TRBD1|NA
CASSPTGANTEAFF
TGTGCCAGCAGCCCGACAGGGGCGAACACTGAAGCTTTCTTT
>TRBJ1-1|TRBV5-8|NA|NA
CASSFGRNTEAFF
TGTGCCAGCAGCTTCGGGAGGAACACTGAAGCTTTCTTT
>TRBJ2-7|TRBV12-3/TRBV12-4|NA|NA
CASSLGSRDEQYF
TGTGCCAGCAGTTTAGGATCCAGGGACGAGCAGTACTTC
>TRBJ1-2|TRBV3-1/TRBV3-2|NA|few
CASSLREGTVGYTF
TGTGCCAGCAGCCTAAGGGAGGGTACTGTTGGCTACACCTTC
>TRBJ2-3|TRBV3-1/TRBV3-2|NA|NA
CASSQGPKGGAQYF
TGTGCCAGCAGCCAAGGACCCAAGGGAGGTGCGCAGTATTTT
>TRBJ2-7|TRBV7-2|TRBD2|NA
CASSLEASGRATYEQYF
TGTGCCAGCAGCTTAGAGGCTAGCGGGAGGGCCACCTACGAGCAGTACTTC
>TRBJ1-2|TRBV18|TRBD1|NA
CASSPRRDRESSYGYTF
TGTGCCAGCTCACCGAGAAGGGACAGGGAGAGTAGCTATGGCTACACCTTC
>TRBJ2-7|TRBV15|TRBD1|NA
CATSREPRGLSEQYF
TGTGCCACCAGCAGAGAACCCAGGGGGCTCTCCGAGCAGTACTTC
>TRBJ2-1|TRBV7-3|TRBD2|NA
CASSPRPASGRFNEQFF
TGTGCCAGCAGCCCCAGGCCGGCTAGCGGGAGGTTCAATGAGCAGTTCTTC
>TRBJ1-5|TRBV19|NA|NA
CASSARQLQPQHF
TGTGCCAGTAGTGCAAGACAGCTGCAGCCCCAGCATTTT
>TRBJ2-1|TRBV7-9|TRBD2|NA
CASSPSLADNEQFF
TGTGCCAGCTCCCCTTCTCTAGCGGACAATGAGCAGTTCTTC
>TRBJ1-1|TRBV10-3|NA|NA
CAISESPAGATEAFF
TGTGCCATCAGTGAGTCCCCGGCAGGGGCCACTGAAGCTTTCTTT
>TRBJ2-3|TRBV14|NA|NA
CASSQNSGDTQYF
TGTGCCAGCAGCCAAAACTCGGGGGATACGCAGTATTTT
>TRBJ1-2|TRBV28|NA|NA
CASSSGGPNYGYTF
TGTGCCAGCAGTTCCGGGGGGCCAAACTATGGCTACACCTTC
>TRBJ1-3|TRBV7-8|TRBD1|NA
CASSALTGGFGNTIYF
TGTGCCAGCAGCGCCCTGACAGGGGGCTTCGGAAACACCATATATTTT
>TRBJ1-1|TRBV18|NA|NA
CASSPPATGGAEAFF
TGTGCCAGCTCACCCCCAGCGACAGGAGGAGCTGAAGCTTTCTTT
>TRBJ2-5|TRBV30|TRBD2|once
CAWMAGGGETQYF
TGTGCCTGGATGGCGGGAGGGGGAGAGACCCAGTACTTC
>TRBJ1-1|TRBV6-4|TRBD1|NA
CASSRTGAAEAFF
TGTGCCAGCAGTCGGACAGGGGCCGCTGAAGCTTTCTTT
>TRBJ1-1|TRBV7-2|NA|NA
CASSPHMNTEAFF
TGTGCCAGCAGCCCCCACATGAACACTGAAGCTTTCTTT
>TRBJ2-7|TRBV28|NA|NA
CASIPQESYSYEQYF
TGTGCCAGCATACCACAGGAATCGTACTCCTACGAGCAGTACTTC
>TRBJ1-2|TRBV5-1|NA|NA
CASSRHLSDGYGYTF
TGCGCCAGCTCCAGACACCTCTCAGATGGCTATGGCTACACCTTC
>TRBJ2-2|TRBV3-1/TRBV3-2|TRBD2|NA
CASRQVWTSSPSLINTGELFF
TGTGCCAGCAGACAGGTCTGGACTAGCTCACCCTCACTTATCAACACCGGGGAGCTGTTTTTT
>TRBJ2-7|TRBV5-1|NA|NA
CASSLFYEQYF
TGCGCCAGCAGCCTGTTCTACGAGCAGTACTTC
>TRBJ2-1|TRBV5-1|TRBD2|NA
CASSTGLAINEQFF
TGCGCCAGCAGTACGGGACTAGCGATCAATGAGCAGTTCTTC
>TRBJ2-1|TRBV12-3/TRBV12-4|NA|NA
CASTGGPTIRQFF
TGTGCCAGCACTGGGGGCCCTACAATTAGACAGTTCTTC
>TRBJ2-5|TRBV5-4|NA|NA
CASSLDTGLETQYF
TGTGCCAGCAGCTTGGATACAGGGTTAGAGACCCAGTACTTC
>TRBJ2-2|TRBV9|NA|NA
CASSAHGGANTGELFF
TGTGCCAGCAGCGCCCACGGAGGTGCGAACACCGGGGAGCTGTTTTTT
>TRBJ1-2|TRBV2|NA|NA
CARQGPGGYGYTF
TGTGCCAGACAGGGTCCCGGGGGGTATGGCTACACCTTC
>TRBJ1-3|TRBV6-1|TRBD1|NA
CASREQGARGNTIYF
TGTGCCAGCCGTGAACAGGGGGCGCGTGGAAACACCATATATTTT
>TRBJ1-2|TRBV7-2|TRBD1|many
CASSADRVGGYTF
TGTGCCAGCAGCGCGGACAGGGTGGGTGGCTACACCTTC
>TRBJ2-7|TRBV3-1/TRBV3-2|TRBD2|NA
CASSQGVRLAEQYF
TGTGCCAGCAGCCAAGGTGTACGACTAGCCGAGCAGTACTTC
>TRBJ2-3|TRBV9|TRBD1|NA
CASSPQTGWGTDTQYF
TGTGCCAGCAGCCCACAGACAGGGTGGGGCACAGATACGCAGTATTTT
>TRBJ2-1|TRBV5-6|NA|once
CASSFLPGWGGNEQFF
TGTGCCAGCAGCTTCTTACCAGGGTGGGGAGGCAATGAGCAGTTCTTC
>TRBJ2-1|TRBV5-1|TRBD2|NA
CASSQGGLAGGSYNEQFF
TGCGCCAGCAGCCAGGGGGGACTAGCGGGAGGGTCGTACAATGAGCAGTTCTTC